These 2 T cell receptor beta chains share one sample of origin, sequenced in a study of T-cell memory formation after mild COVID-19. From the 5' RACE reads, TCRdb called clonotypes with MiXCR, one entry per CDR3 protein. The sample includes around 440,000 distinct CDR3 sequences, 15% to 20% of them seen just once. Sequencing was performed on PBMCs or a T cell subset sorted from them (not recorded which). Receptor source: an adult woman who had mild COVID-19 (a few samples of this study predate the infection). Cell type and time point are not known.

V gene TRBV7-2 combines with J gene TRBJ2-1; 9 bases align to TRBD1. J lost 15 bases, V lost 4 bases, and 10 bases had no gene match. Germline CDR1 SGHTA, CDR2 FQGNSA. This CDR3 comprises 13 residues. For the CDR3, the DNA is TGTGCCAGCAGCTCCACAGGGGGCTTTCTGCCGTTCTTC. As protein: CASSSTGGFLPFF.

This clonotype was recorded a few times. For the CDR3, the DNA is TGCAGCGTTGGAACCGGGATCCCCCCATACGAGCAGTACTTC. Its translation is CSVGTGIPPYEQYF. The rearrangement joins TRBV29-1 to TRBJ2-7, with a tentative D call TRBD2 (5 bases). V was clipped by 4 bases and J by 4 bases, with 17 bases between them. The germline gives CDR1 SQVTM, CDR2 ANQGSEA. The length of the CDR3 is 14 residues.